The 28 T cell receptor beta chains below come from one sample, sequenced in a study of shared clonotypes between healthy human individuals. The assay was immunoSEQ multiplex PCR, and TCRdb's table has in-frame clones only and misses some. The table records around 690,000 clones, roughly 88% of them present only once. The source material was memory CD8+ T cells from PBMCs. Subset in this sample: CD45RO+ cells pooled with CCR7-negative TemRA cells. These receptors were obtained from a man aged 18 to 35 in good health. Some clones in this sample may be carry-over from other donors' samples.

The rearrangement uses TRBV6-5 and TRBJ2-1; the D gene is possibly TRBD2 (5 bases). V was trimmed by 0 bases and J by 9 bases, leaving 9 bases between them. The CDR3 is 13 residues long. CDR1 MNHEY and CDR2 SVGAGI come from the germline V gene. Written as DNA, the CDR3 is TGTGCCAGCAGTTACTCGAACCGGGGTGAGCAGTTCTTC. This codes for CASSYSNRGEQFF.

The rearrangement uses TRBV29-1 and TRBJ2-5; weak D call: TRBD2 (5 bases). V dropped 5 bases and J dropped 7 bases, with 11 bases sitting between them. Germline values: CDR1 SQVTM, CDR2 ANQGSEA. The CDR3 covers 11 residues. The CDR3 sequence is CSVPAVGTQYF. The CDR3 region has the DNA TGCAGCGTTCCAGCGGTGGGGACCCAGTACTTC.

CDR3 coding DNA: TGTGCCAGCAGCCAAGACCGACTAGCGGGAGGGCCTAATAATGAGCAGTTCTTC. Translation: CASSQDRLAGGPNNEQFF. This chain links TRBV14 with TRBJ2-1, with 14 positions matching TRBD2. Losses at the gene ends were 0 bases for V and 7 bases for J; bases not matched to a gene: 8. CDR3 length: 18 residues. Germline V gene sequence: CDR1 SGHDN, CDR2 FVKESK.

Here the CDR3 DNA reads TGTGCCAGCAGGGACAGGGCTAGTTACAATGAGCAGTTCTTC. Protein sequence: CASRDRASYNEQFF. J is TRBJ2-1 and V is TRBV2; 8 nucleotides align to TRBD1. Trimming took 6 bases from V and 4 from J; bases not matched to a gene: 5. The CDR3 is 14 residues long. The germline V gene has CDR1 SNHLY and CDR2 FYNNEI. Complete variable domain (other parts from reference TRBV2 and TRBJ2-1): EPEVTQTPSHQVTQMGQEVILRCVPISNHLYFYWYRQILGQKVEFLVSFYNNEISEKSEIFDDQFSVERPDGSNFTLKIRSTKLEDSAMYFCASRDRASYNEQFFGPGTRLTVL.

The chain joins TRBV28 to TRBJ1-4; no definite D call. The CDR3 has 15 residues. Per the germline V gene, CDR1 is MDHEN and CDR2 is SYDVKM. V lost 6 bases and J lost 8, with 19 bases in between. The CDR3 sequence: CASREWAWGGEKLFF. As DNA, the CDR3 is TGTGCCAGCAGGGAATGGGCGTGGGGAGGGGAAAAACTGTTTTTT.

This clone was picked up a small number of times. CDR3 nucleotides: TGTGCCAGCAGTGAGTCCCAGGGTAGCAATCAGCCCCAGCATTTT. This codes for CASSESQGSNQPQHF. The chain links TRBV2 to TRBJ1-5, with D tentatively TRBD1 (5 bases). Looked up from germline, CDR1 is SNHLY and CDR2 is FYNNEI. The CDR3 is made up of 15 amino acids. The ends were cut back, 3 bases at V and 0 bases at J, with 9 bases in the middle.

The chain employs TRBV2 and TRBJ2-4, with D possibly called TRBD1 or TRBD2 (6 bases each). This CDR3 spans 16 amino acids. Trimming stripped 6 bases from V and 3 bases from J, with 18 bases between. Germline-derived CDR1 and CDR2 are SNHLY and FYNNEI. CDR3 coding DNA: TGTGCCAGCAGAGTAGAATCGGGGGCGGGCAAAAACATTCAGTACTTC. Protein sequence: CASRVESGAGKNIQYF.

This sequence joins TRBV27 and TRBJ2-2; 11 nucleotides agree with TRBD2. Germline loops: CDR1 MNHEY, CDR2 SMNVEV (reference sequence). The V and J ends lost 6 bases and 6 bases, in that order; junction bases with no gene match: 9. This CDR3 has 16 amino acids. The CDR3 DNA sequence: TGTGCCAGCAGCCCGGGGACTAGCGGAGGTTCCGGGGAGCTGTTTTTT. Its protein product is CASSPGTSGGSGELFF.

The chain has TRBV27 and TRBJ1-1; 8 bases match TRBD1. Germline CDR1 and CDR2: MNHEY and SMNVEV (reference sequence). The CDR3 is 16 amino acids. Unmatched junction bases numbered 4, after V lost 0 bases and J lost 1 base. The CDR3 sequence is CASSLSAGTGNTEAFF. The CDR3 nucleotides are TGTGCCAGCAGTTTATCGGCCGGGACAGGGAACACTGAAGCTTTCTTT.

The rearrangement links TRBV28 to TRBJ2-3; D gene unclear. The CDR3 consists of 15 residues. The V end was cut by 6 bases, the J end by 0 bases, with 13 bases between. Germline CDR1 reads MDHEN; CDR2 reads SYDVKM. CDR3 in amino acids: CASRPWADSTDTQYF. Written as DNA, the CDR3 is TGTGCCAGCAGACCTTGGGCCGACAGCACAGATACGCAGTATTTT.

This rearrangement joins TRBV4-3 to TRBJ2-7, with D possibly being TRBD1 or TRBD2 (5 bases each). The CDR3 extends over 17 amino acids. Germline loops: CDR1 LGHNA, CDR2 YSLEER. Deletions cut 1 base from V and 0 bases from J, with 16 bases between. CDR3 coding DNA: TGCGCCAGCAGCCAAGGGGACCGAGCAACTTTCTCCTACGAGCAGTACTTC. Translated: CASSQGDRATFSYEQYF.

A single count supports this clone. This sequence joins TRBV28 and TRBJ2-4, with 8 bases aligning to TRBD1. Trimming cost V 2 bases and J 6 bases; bases outside gene matches: 12. This CDR3 contains 17 residues. Germline V lookup: CDR1 MDHEN, CDR2 SYDVKM. CDR3 nucleotide sequence: TGTGCCAGCAGTTTAGTACAGGGGGAAGGTCTCGGAAACATTCAGTACTTC. Residues: CASSLVQGEGLGNIQYF.

The CDR3 region has the DNA TGTGCCAGCAGCCCCGGGCCCCTCAGCTCGGTATGGACTGAAGCTTTCTTT. Translated: CASSPGPLSSVWTEAFF. This rearrangement joins TRBV5-4 to TRBJ1-1; the D is unclear. The V end lost 4 bases, the J end lost 5 bases, and 24 bases lay between the germline ends. The CDR3 totals 17 residues. Germline CDR1 reads SGHNT; CDR2 reads YYREEE (reference sequence).

This clone showed up many times. The V gene is TRBV7-9, the J gene TRBJ1-2; tentative D call: TRBD1 (5 bases). The CDR3 has 16 amino acids. V was clipped by 0 bases and J by 8 bases, with 19 bases between them. Germline V gives CDR1 SEHNR, CDR2 FQNEAQ (reference sequence). The CDR3 spells CASSLAGARFWSGYTF. The DNA of the CDR3 is TGTGCCAGCAGCTTAGCTGGGGCTCGCTTTTGGTCCGGCTACACCTTC.

The chain employs TRBV27 and TRBJ1-5, with 10 bases that match TRBD1. CDR3 length: 15 residues. Germline CDR1 MNHEY, CDR2 SMNVEV (reference sequence). V lost 4 bases, J lost 4 bases, and 4 bases stayed unmatched. CDR3 region: CASSSGTGENQPQHF. Here the CDR3 DNA reads TGTGCCAGCAGTTCCGGGACAGGGGAGAATCAGCCCCAGCATTTT.

In this sample, this clone turned up a few times. This sequence joins TRBV7-9 and TRBJ1-2; D unresolved. CDR3 length: 13 amino acids. V gave up 7 bases and J gave up 4 bases, with 13 bases separating them. From germline, CDR1 is SEHNR and CDR2 FQNEAQ (reference sequence). The CDR3 reads CASTGLHPYGYTF. CDR3 nucleotides: TGTGCCAGCACCGGACTTCACCCCTATGGCTACACCTTC. Supplemented by reference TRBV7-9 and TRBJ1-2, the full variable domain reads DTGVSQNPRHKITKRGQNVTFRCDPISEHNRLYWYRQTLGQGPEFLTYFQNEAQLEKSRLLSDRFSAERPKGSFSTLEIQRTEQGDSAMYLCASTGLHPYGYTFGSGTRLTVV.

The CDR3 DNA sequence: TGTGCCAGCAGCCTTTACCAGGGTAAGGCTGGGGCCAACGTCCTGACTTTC. Its translation: CASSLYQGKAGANVLTF. The V gene is TRBV7-9, the J gene TRBJ2-6; possibly TRBD1 for D (5 bases). The CDR3 runs to 17 residues. The ends were cut back, 5 bases at V and 2 bases at J, with 16 bases in the middle. Germline V gene lookup returns CDR1 SEHNR and CDR2 FQNEAQ (reference sequence).

The chain is built from TRBV10-1 and TRBJ2-7, with D perhaps matching TRBD2 (6 bases). Trimming cost V 3 bases and J 3 bases, with 15 bases left between them. The CDR3 runs to 15 residues. Germline-derived CDR1 and CDR2 are WNHNN and SYGVQD (reference sequence). The CDR3 nucleotides are TGCGCCAGCAGTGAAGGGCGGGGAAGGAACTACGAGCAGTACTTC. Translating it yields CASSEGRGRNYEQYF.

The chain employs TRBV4-1 and TRBJ2-3, with D possibly being TRBD2 (5 bases). V was trimmed by 2 bases and J by 0 bases, leaving 15 bases between them. In germline, CDR1 is MGHRA, CDR2 YSYEKL. The CDR3 covers 17 residues. In DNA form, the CDR3 reads TGCGCCAGCAGCCAATACCCCCGGGGAAAAAGCACAGATACGCAGTATTTT. Translating gives CASSQYPRGKSTDTQYF.

Only one count was recorded for this clone. The CDR3 coding sequence is TGTGCCAGCAGTTTAGGGGACGGACAGGGCGCTGAAGCTTTCTTT. It encodes CASSLGDGQGAEAFF. The rearrangement uses TRBV28 and TRBJ1-1; 8 positions match TRBD1. J was trimmed by 6 bases and V by 2 bases; bases with no gene match: 8. The CDR3 length is 15 residues. The germline gives CDR1 MDHEN, CDR2 SYDVKM.

As regards this clone: Other nucleotide sequences from this sample produce the same CDR3. In DNA form, the CDR3 reads TGTGCCAGCAGTCTACAGGGCTGGGAAAAACTGTTTTTT. Residues: CASSLQGWEKLFF. This rearrangement joins TRBV28 to TRBJ1-4; a weak D match, TRBD1 (6 bases). The CDR3 covers 13 residues. With 5 bases removed from V and 8 bases from J, the gap between germline ends came to 12 bases. From germline, CDR1 is MDHEN and CDR2 SYDVKM.

This chain connects TRBV18 to TRBJ1-1; TRBD1 matches 9 bases. This CDR3 region has 14 residues. Losses at the gene ends were 6 bases for V and 7 bases for J; bases not matched to a gene: 9. Germline CDR1 reads KGHSH; CDR2 reads LQKENI. The CDR3 is CASSPPGQGIEAFF. CDR3 DNA sequence: TGTGCCAGCTCGCCCCCGGGACAGGGTATTGAAGCTTTCTTT.

CDR3: CASSPYEGDSGANVLTF. In DNA form, the CDR3 reads TGTGCCAGCAGTCCCTACGAGGGGGACTCTGGGGCCAACGTCCTGACTTTC. This sequence joins TRBV28 and TRBJ2-6; D might be TRBD1 (6 bases). CDR3 size: 17 residues. V lost 5 bases, J lost 0 bases, and 14 bases lay in between. Germline CDR1 reads MDHEN; CDR2 reads SYDVKM.

The rearrangement links TRBV7-6 to TRBJ2-1; 14 positions agree with TRBD2. J was trimmed by 8 bases and V by 2 bases; bases with no gene match: 2. Germline CDR1 SGHVS, CDR2 FNYEAQ. This CDR3 has 15 residues. The CDR3 is CASSLLTSGRDEQFF. The CDR3, as DNA: TGTGCCAGCAGCTTATTGACTAGCGGGAGGGATGAGCAGTTCTTC.

The chain's CDR3 is CASSQANEQFF. CDR3 bases: TGCGCCAGCAGCCAAGCAAATGAGCAGTTCTTC. The V call is TRBV4-1, the J call TRBJ2-1; no firm D call. In germline, CDR1 is MGHRA, CDR2 YSYEKL. The CDR3 runs to 11 residues. Trimming took 1 base from V and 7 from J, leaving 2 bases between them.

The chain couples TRBV7-3 to TRBJ1-2, with D perhaps TRBD1 (6 bases). Deletions cut 3 bases from V and 8 bases from J, with 13 bases between. The V gene's germline CDR1 is SGHTA and CDR2 FQGTGA. This CDR3 contains 13 residues. CDR3 sequence reads: CASSLGQLRGYTF. CDR3 bases: TGTGCCAGCAGCTTGGGACAACTTAGAGGCTACACCTTC.

The chain uses TRBV5-4 and TRBJ1-2, with D hard to call. The CDR3 has 12 amino acids. Trimming pared 3 bases from V and 6 bases from J, leaving 9 bases between. CDR1 and CDR2 (germline): SGHNT, YYREEE (reference sequence). The CDR3 DNA reads TGTGCCAGCAGCTCCACTGAGGATGGCTACACCTTC. Amino acid sequence: CASSSTEDGYTF.

Points on this clone: This sequence may be a read error, since a much larger clone differs from it by one base. The V gene is TRBV28, the J gene TRBJ1-6; 8 bases line up with TRBD1. This CDR3 has 14 amino acids. In germline, CDR1 is MDHEN, CDR2 SYDVKM. For the CDR3, the DNA is TGTGCCAGCAGTGCCGACAGGGGCGCCGCACAAGGCCGCTTT. Translating gives CASSADRGAAQGRF.